This TCR beta chain was identified during a study of blood T cell repertoires in COVID-19. Germline V gene sequence: CDR1 ENHRY, CDR2 SYGVKD. This CDR3 has 14 amino acids. V gave up 4 bases and J gave up 5 bases; unmatched junction bases: 5. The repertoire was sequenced with immunoSEQ multiplex PCR; TCRdb's copy has only in-frame clones and lacks some. Among 25,000 to 30,000 clones listed, roughly 80% were seen once. This receptor was obtained from a man aged 50 to 60 with active or convalescent COVID-19. The sequencing sample was made of peripheral blood. The genes are TRBV10-3 and TRBJ1-1, with 9 bases fitting TRBD1. The chain's CDR3 is CAISVGTGRTEAFF. CDR3 nucleotides: TGTGCCATCAGTGTGGGGACAGGGCGAACTGAAGCTTTCTTT.